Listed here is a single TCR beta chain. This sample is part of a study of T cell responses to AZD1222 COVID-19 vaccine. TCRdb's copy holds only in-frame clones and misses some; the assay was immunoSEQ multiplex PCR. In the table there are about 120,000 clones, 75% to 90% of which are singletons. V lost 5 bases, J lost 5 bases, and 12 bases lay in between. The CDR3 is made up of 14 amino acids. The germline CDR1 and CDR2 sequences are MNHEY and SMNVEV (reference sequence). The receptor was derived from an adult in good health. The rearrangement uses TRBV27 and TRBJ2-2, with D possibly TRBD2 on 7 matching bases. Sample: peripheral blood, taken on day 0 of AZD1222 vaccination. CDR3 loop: CASSPGGQTGELFF. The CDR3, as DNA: TGTGCCAGCAGTCCGGGGGGACAAACCGGGGAGCTGTTTTTT.